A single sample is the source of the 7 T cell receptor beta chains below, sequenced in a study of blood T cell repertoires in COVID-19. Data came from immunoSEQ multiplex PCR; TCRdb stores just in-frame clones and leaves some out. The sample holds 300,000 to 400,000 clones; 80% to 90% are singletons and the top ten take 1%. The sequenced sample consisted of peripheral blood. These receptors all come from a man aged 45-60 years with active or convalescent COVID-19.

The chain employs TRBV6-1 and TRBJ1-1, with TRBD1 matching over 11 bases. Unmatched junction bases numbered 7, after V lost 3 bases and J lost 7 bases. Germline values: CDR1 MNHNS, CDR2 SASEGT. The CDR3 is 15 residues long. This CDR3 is CASSDRDRGRYEAFF. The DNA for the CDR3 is TGTGCCAGCAGTGACCGGGACAGGGGGAGATATGAAGCTTTCTTT.

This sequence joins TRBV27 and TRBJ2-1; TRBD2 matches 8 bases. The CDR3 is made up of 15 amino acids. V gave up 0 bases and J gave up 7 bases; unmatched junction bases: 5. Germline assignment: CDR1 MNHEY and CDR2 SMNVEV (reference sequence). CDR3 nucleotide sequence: TGTGCCAGCAGTTTATCGATGAGCGGGGGTAATGAGCAGTTCTTC. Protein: CASSLSMSGGNEQFF.

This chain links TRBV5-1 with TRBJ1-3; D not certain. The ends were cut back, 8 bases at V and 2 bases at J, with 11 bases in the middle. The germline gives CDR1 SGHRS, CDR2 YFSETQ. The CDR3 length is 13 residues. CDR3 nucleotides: TGCGCCAGACGGAGGGAGACTGGAAACACCATATATTTT. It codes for CARRRETGNTIYF.

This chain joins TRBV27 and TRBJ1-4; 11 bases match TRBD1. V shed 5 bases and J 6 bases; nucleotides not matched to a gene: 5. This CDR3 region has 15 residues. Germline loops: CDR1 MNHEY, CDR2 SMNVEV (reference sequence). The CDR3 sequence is CASSTRTGGHEKLFF. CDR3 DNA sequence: TGTGCCAGCAGTACAAGGACAGGGGGCCATGAAAAACTGTTTTTT.

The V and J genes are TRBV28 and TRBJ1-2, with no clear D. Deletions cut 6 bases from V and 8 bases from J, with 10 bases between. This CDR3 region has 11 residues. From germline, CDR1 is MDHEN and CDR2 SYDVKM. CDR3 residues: CASSMEGGYTF. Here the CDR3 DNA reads TGTGCCAGCAGCATGGAGGGCGGCTACACCTTC.

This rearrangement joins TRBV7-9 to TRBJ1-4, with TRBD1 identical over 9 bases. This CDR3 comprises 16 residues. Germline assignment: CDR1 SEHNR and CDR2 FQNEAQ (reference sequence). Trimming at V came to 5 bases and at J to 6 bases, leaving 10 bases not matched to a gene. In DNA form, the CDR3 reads TGTGCCAGCAGCCCCCGGACAGGGGCTGGGGATGAAAAACTGTTTTTT. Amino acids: CASSPRTGAGDEKLFF.

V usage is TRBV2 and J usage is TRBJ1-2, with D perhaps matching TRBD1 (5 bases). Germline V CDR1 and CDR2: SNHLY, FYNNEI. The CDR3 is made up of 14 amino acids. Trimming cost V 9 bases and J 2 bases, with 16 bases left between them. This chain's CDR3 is CASSRDLGNYGYTF. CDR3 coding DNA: TGTGCCAGTTCCCGGGACTTGGGGAACTATGGCTACACCTTC.